This TCR beta chain was captured in a study of cytomegalovirus exposure and HLA in healthy donors. Study findings and constraints: It was 150 to 200 TCR beta chains that were listed as cytomegalovirus-associated. Later analysis found that TCR beta chains associated with HLA were more clonally expanded than other, equally common chains.

V was clipped by 4 bases and J by 2 bases, with 15 bases between them. The CDR3 loop spans 15 amino acids. Germline V gene lookup returns CDR1 SGHRS and CDR2 YFSETQ. Concerning this clone itself: Its antigen is as yet unknown.

Researchers ran the PCR with 60 Vbeta and 13 Jbeta primers. Clones were read by immunoSEQ multiplex PCR, and TCRdb kept only the in-frame ones, dropping some. Altogether around 120,000 clones are present, about 81% being singletons, with the ten largest covering 9% to 9.5%. V is TRBV5-1 and J is TRBJ2-5, with D possibly TRBD2 on 6 matching bases. Sequenced input: PBMCs. The TCR was taken from a woman aged 45-65 years in good health and CMV-seropositive. CDR3 region: CASSLLDYSQETQYF. In DNA form, the CDR3 reads TGCGCCAGCAGCCTTCTGGACTACTCTCAAGAGACCCAGTACTTC.